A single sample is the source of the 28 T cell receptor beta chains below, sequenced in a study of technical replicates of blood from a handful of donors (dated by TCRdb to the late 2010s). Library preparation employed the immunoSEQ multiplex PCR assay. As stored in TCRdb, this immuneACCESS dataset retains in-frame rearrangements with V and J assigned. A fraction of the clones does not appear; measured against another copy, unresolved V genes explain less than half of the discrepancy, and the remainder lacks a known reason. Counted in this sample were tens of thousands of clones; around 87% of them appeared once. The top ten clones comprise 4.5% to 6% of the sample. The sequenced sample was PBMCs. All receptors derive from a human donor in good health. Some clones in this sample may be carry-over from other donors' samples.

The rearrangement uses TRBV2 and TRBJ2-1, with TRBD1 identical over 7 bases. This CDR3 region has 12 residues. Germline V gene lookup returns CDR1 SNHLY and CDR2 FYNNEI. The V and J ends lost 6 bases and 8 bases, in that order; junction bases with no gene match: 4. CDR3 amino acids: CASSPDRDEQFF. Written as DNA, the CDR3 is TGTGCCAGCAGCCCCGACAGGGATGAGCAGTTCTTC.

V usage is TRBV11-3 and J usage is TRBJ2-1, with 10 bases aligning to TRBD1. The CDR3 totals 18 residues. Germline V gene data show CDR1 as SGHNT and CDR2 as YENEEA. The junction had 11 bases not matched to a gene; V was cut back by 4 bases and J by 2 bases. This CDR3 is CASSSWDRGNETYNEQFF. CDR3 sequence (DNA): TGTGCCAGCAGCTCATGGGACAGGGGAAACGAAACCTACAATGAGCAGTTCTTC.

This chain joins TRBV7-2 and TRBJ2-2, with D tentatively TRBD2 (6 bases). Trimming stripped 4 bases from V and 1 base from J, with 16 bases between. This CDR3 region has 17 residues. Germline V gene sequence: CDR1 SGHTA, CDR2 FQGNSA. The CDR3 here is CASSYIPGTENTGELFF. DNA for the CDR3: TGTGCCAGCAGCTACATACCCGGGACTGAGAACACCGGGGAGCTGTTTTTT.

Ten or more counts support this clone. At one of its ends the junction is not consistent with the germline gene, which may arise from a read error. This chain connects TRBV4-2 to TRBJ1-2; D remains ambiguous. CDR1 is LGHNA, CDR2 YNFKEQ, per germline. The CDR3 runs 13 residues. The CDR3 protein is CASSQSRNVGLRF. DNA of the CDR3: TGTGCCAGCAGCCAAAGTCGGAACGTAGGACTTCGTTTC.

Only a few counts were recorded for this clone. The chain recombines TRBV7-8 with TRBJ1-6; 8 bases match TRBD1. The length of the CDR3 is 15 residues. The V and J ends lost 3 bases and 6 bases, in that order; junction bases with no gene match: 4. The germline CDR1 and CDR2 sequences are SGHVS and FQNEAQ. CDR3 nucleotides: TGTGCCAGCAGCTTCGACAGGGGCGCTAATTCACCCCTCCACTTT. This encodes CASSFDRGANSPLHF. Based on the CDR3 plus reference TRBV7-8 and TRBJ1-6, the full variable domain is GAGVSQSPRYKVAKRGQDVALRCDPISGHVSLFWYQQALGQGPEFLTYFQNEAQLDKSGLPSDRFFAERPEGSVSTLKIQRTQQEDSAVYLCASSFDRGANSPLHFGNGTRLTVT.

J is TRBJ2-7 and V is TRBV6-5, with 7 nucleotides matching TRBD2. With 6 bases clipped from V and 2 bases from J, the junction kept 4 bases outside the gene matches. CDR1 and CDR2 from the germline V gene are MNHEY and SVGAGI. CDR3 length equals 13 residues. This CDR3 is CASRSGNTYEQYF. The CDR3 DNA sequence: TGTGCCAGCAGGAGCGGGAACACCTACGAGCAGTACTTC.

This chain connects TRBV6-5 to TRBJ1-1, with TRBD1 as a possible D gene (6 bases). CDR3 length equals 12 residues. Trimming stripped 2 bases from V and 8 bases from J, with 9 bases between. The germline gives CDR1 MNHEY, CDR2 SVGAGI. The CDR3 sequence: CASSYRGGEAFF. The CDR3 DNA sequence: TGTGCCAGCAGTTACAGGGGGGGGGAAGCTTTCTTT.

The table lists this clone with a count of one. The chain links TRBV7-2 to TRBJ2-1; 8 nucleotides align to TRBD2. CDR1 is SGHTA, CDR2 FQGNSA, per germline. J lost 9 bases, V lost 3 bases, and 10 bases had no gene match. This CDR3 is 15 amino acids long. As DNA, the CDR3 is TGTGCCAGCAGCTTGGGGGGACTAGTTTGGGGTGAGCAGTTCTTC. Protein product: CASSLGGLVWGEQFF.

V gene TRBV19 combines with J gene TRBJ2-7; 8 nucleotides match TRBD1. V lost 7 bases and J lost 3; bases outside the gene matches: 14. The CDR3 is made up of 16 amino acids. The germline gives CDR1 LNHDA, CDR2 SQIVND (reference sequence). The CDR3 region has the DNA TGTGCCAGTACCAAGTCGAGGGACAGGTTCCGCTACGAGCAGTACTTC. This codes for CASTKSRDRFRYEQYF.

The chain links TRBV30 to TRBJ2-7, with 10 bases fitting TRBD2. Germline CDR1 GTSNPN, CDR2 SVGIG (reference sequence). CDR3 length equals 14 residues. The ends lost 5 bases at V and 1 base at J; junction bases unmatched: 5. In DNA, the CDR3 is TGTGCCTGGCAGACTAGCGGGCTATCCTACGAGCAGTACTTC. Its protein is CAWQTSGLSYEQYF.

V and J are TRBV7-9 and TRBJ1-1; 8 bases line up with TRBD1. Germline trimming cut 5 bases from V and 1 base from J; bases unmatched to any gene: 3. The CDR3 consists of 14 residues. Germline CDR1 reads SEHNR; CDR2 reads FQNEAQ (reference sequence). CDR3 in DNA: TGTGCCAGCAGCCAACAGGGGGGGAACACTGAAGCTTTCTTT. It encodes CASSQQGGNTEAFF.

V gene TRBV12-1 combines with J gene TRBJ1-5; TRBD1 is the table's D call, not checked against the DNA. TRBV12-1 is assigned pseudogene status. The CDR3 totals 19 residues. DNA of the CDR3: TGTGCCAGCAGCTTTGGAGGATTACAGGGGAGTGTTATCAATCAGCCCCAGCATTTT. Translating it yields CASSFGGLQGSVINQPQHF.

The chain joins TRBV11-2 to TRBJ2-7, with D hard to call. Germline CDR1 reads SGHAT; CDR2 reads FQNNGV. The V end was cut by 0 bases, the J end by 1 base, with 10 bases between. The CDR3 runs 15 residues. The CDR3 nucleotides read TGTGCCAGCAGCTTAGATCAAGTGCGGTCCTACGAGCAGTACTTC. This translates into CASSLDQVRSYEQYF.

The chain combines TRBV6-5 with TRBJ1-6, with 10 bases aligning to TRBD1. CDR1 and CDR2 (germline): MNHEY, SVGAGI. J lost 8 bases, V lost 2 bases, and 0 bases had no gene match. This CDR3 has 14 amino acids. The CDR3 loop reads CASSYGTGDSPLHF. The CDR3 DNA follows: TGTGCCAGCAGTTACGGGACAGGGGATTCACCCCTCCACTTT.

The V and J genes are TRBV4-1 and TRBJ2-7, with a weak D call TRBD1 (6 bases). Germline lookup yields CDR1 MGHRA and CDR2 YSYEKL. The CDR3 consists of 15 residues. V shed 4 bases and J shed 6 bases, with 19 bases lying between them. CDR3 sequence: CASSPFAGAASEQYF. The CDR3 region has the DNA TGCGCCAGCAGCCCATTCGCAGGGGCAGCCAGCGAGCAGTACTTC.

The CDR3 DNA is TGTGCCAGCAGTGAGGGGGCTGACTACGAGCAGTACTTC. The encoded protein is CASSEGADYEQYF. The rearrangement joins TRBV9 to TRBJ2-7; 7 positions match TRBD1. The trim removed 5 bases at V and 3 bases at J, leaving 5 bases unmatched. This CDR3 is built from 13 residues. CDR1 is SGDLS, CDR2 YYNGEE, per germline.

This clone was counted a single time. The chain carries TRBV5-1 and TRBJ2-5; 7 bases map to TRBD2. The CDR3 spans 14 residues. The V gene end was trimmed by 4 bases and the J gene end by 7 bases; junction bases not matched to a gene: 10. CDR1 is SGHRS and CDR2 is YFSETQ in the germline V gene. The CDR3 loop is CASSQDTSGGTQYF. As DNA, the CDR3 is TGCGCCAGCAGCCAAGACACTTCGGGGGGGACCCAGTACTTC.

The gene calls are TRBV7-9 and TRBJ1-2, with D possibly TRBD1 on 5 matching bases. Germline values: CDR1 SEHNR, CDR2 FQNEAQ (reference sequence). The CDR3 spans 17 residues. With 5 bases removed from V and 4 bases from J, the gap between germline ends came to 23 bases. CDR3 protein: CASSAALGPVSPYGYTF. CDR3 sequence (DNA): TGTGCCAGCAGCGCCGCTTTGGGGCCGGTCTCCCCCTATGGCTACACCTTC.

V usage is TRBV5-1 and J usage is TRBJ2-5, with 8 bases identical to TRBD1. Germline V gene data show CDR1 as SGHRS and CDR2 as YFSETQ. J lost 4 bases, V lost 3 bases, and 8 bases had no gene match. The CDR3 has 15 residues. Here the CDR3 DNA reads TGCGCCAGCAGCTCAACGGGACAGGCTCGAGAGACCCAGTACTTC. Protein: CASSSTGQARETQYF.

The CDR3 sequence: CASSTRVVRSYNEQFF. CDR3 DNA sequence: TGTGCCAGTAGTACCAGGGTTGTGCGGTCCTACAATGAGCAGTTCTTC. The V and J genes are TRBV19 and TRBJ2-1; a possible D gene is TRBD1 (5 bases). V was cut by 4 bases and J by 1 base, with 14 bases left in between. The V gene's germline CDR1 is LNHDA and CDR2 SQIVND (reference sequence). The CDR3 covers 16 residues. Supplemented by reference TRBV19 and TRBJ2-1, the full variable domain reads DGGITQSPKYLFRKEGQNVTLSCEQNLNHDAMYWYRQDPGQGLRLIYYSQIVNDFQKGDIAEGYSVSREKKESFPLTVTSAQKNPTAFYLCASSTRVVRSYNEQFFGPGTRLTVL.

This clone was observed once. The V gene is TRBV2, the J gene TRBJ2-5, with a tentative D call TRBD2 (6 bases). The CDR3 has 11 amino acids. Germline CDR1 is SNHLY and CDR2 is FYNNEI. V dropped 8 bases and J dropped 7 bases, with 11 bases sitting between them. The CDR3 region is CASGAGRTQYF. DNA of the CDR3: TGTGCCAGCGGGGCGGGGCGGACCCAGTACTTC.

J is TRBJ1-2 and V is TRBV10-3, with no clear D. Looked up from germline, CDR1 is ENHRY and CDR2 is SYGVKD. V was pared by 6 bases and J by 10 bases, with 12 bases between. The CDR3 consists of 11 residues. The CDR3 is CAIRDLTNYTF. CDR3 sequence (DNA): TGTGCCATCAGAGATTTGACAAACTACACCTTC.

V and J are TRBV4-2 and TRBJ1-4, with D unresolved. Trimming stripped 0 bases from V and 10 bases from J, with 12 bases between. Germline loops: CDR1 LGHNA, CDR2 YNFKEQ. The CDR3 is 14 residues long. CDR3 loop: CASSQERNSGKLFF. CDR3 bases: TGTGCCAGCAGCCAAGAGCGCAACTCGGGAAAACTGTTTTTT.

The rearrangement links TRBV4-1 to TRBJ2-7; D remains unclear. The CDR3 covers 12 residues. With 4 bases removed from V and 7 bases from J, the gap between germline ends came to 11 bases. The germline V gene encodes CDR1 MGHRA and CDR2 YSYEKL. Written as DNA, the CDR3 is TGCGCCAGCAGCCCCTTAGGAGAGGAGCAGTACTTC. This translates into CASSPLGEEQYF.

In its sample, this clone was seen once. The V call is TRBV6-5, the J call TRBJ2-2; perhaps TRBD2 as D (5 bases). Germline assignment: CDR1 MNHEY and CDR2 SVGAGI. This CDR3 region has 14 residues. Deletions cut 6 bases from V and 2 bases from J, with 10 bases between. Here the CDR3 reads CASRRAVNTGELFF. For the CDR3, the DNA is TGTGCCAGCAGGAGGGCCGTTAACACCGGGGAGCTGTTTTTT.

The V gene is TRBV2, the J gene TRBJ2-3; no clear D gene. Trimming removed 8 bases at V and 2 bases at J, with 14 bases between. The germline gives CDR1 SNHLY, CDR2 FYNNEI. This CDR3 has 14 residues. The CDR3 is CASGKADPTDTQYF. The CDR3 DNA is TGTGCCAGCGGAAAGGCGGATCCCACAGATACGCAGTATTTT.

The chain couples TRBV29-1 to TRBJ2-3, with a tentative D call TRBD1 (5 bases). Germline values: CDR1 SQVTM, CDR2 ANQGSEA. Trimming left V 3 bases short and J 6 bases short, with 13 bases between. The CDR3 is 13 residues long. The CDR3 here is CSVEWTLGDTQYF. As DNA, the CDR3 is TGCAGCGTTGAGTGGACACTGGGGGATACGCAGTATTTT.

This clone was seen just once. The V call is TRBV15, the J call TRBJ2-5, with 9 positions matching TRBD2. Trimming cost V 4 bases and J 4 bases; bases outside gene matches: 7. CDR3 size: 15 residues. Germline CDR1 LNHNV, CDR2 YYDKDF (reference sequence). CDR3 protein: CATSTEPTSGETQYF. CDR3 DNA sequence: TGTGCCACCAGCACCGAGCCGACTAGCGGAGAGACCCAGTACTTC. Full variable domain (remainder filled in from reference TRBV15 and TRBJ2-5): DAMVIQNPRYQVTQFGKPVTLSCSQTLNHNVMYWYQQKSSQAPKLLFHYYDKDFNNEADTPDNFQSRRPNTSFCFLDIRSPGLGDTAMYLCATSTEPTSGETQYFGPGTRLLVL.